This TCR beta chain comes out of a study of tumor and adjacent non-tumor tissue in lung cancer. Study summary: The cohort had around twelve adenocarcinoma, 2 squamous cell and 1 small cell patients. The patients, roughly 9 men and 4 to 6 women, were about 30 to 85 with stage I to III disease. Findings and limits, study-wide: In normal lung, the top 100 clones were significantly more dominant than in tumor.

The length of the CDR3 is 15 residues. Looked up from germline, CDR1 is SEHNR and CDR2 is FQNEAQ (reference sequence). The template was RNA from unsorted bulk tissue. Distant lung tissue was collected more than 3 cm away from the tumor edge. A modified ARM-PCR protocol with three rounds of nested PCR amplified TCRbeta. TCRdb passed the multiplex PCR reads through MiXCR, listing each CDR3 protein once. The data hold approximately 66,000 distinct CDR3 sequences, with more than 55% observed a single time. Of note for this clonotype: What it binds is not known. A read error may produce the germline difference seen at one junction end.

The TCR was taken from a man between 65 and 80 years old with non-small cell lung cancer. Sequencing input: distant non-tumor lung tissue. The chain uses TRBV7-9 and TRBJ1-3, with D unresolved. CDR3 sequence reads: CASSLTGRSGNTMYF. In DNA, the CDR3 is TGTGCCAGCAGTTTAACCGGGCGCTCTGGAAACACCATGTATTTT.